The next 8 T cell receptor beta chains were all read from a single sample in a study of spatial heterogeneity in lung cancer. TCRdb analysed the 5' RACE reads with MiXCR anew, one entry per CDR3 protein. Of 60,000 to 90,000 distinct CDR3 sequences detected, under 8.5% appear once; the ten largest clones hold under 8%. The time point denotes: sample taken at primary tumor resection. The source material was PBMCs, sampled at surgery. The receptors come from a male donor with early-stage non-small cell lung cancer.

This clonotype has more than one count but fewer than ten. The gene calls are TRBV5-4 and TRBJ2-7, with TRBD1 matching 10 bases. V lost 4 bases to trimming and J lost 1 base; unmatched junction nucleotides: 8. The CDR3 totals 16 residues. The V gene's germline CDR1 is SGHNT and CDR2 YYREEE (reference sequence). CDR3 in amino acids: CASSIVTGGPSYEQYF. CDR3 DNA: TGTGCCAGCAGCATTGTGACAGGGGGCCCTTCCTACGAGCAGTACTTC.

This clonotype has just a few counts. CDR3 sequence reads: CATAEGALYNEQFF. The CDR3 DNA reads TGTGCCACCGCCGAGGGGGCCTTATACAATGAGCAGTTCTTC. The chain has TRBV19 and TRBJ2-1, with TRBD1 matching 7 bases. Germline V gene sequence: CDR1 LNHDA, CDR2 SQIVND (reference sequence). The CDR3 has 14 residues. Unmatched junction bases numbered 10, after V lost 10 bases and J lost 4 bases.

V usage is TRBV11-2 and J usage is TRBJ2-2, with 11 bases matching TRBD2. This CDR3 region has 18 residues. Trimming took 0 bases from V and 5 from J; bases not matched to a gene: 8. Germline CDR1 is SGHAT and CDR2 is FQNNGV. The CDR3 nucleotides are TGTGCCAGCAGCTTAGAACTAGCGGGAGCTCAATGGACCGGGGAGCTGTTTTTT. This gives the protein CASSLELAGAQWTGELFF.

This clonotype was seen repeatedly, ten times or more. Written as DNA, the CDR3 is TGCGCCAGCAGCTCCGGACACGGAAACTACAATGAGCAGTTCTTC. Translated, it gives CASSSGHGNYNEQFF. This chain uses TRBV5-1 with TRBJ2-1; a weak D match, TRBD1 (5 bases). Germline V lookup: CDR1 SGHRS, CDR2 YFSETQ. Trimming took 3 bases from V and 3 from J, leaving 13 bases between them. CDR3 size: 15 residues.

This clonotype has ten or more counts. The chain links TRBV12-3 or TRBV12-4 to TRBJ1-1, with a weak D call TRBD1 (5 bases). Trimming removed 3 bases from V and 7 bases from J, with 12 bases in between. This CDR3 spans 13 amino acids. CDR3: CASSFMGRGEAFF. In nucleotides, the CDR3 is TGTGCCAGCAGTTTTATGGGACGTGGTGAAGCTTTCTTT.

This clonotype occurred a few times. This chain uses TRBV4-1 with TRBJ1-1, with 7 nucleotides matching TRBD1. V lost 4 bases, J lost 2 bases, and 4 bases stayed unmatched. The CDR3 runs 14 residues. Germline V gene data show CDR1 as MGHRA and CDR2 as YSYEKL. CDR3 region: CASSRGTANTEAFF. CDR3 sequence (DNA): TGCGCCAGCAGCCGGGGGACAGCTAACACTGAAGCTTTCTTT.

This clonotype was counted many times. The chain combines TRBV20-1 with TRBJ2-5, with unresolved D. Germline CDR1 reads DFQATT; CDR2 reads SNEGSKA (reference sequence). The ends were cut back, 6 bases at V and 1 base at J, with 9 bases in the middle. The CDR3 length is 12 residues. As DNA, the CDR3 is TGCAGTGCCCGGACGGCCCAAGAGACCCAGTACTTC. Amino acid sequence: CSARTAQETQYF.

The V gene is TRBV12-3 or TRBV12-4, the J gene TRBJ2-7; 12 bases map to TRBD2. The CDR3 runs to 17 residues. The trim removed 4 bases at V and 3 bases at J, leaving 10 bases unmatched. The CDR3 nucleotides read TGTGCCAGCAGTTCCCCCTCACTAGCGGGAGGAATCTACGAGCAGTACTTC. Its translation is CASSSPSLAGGIYEQYF.